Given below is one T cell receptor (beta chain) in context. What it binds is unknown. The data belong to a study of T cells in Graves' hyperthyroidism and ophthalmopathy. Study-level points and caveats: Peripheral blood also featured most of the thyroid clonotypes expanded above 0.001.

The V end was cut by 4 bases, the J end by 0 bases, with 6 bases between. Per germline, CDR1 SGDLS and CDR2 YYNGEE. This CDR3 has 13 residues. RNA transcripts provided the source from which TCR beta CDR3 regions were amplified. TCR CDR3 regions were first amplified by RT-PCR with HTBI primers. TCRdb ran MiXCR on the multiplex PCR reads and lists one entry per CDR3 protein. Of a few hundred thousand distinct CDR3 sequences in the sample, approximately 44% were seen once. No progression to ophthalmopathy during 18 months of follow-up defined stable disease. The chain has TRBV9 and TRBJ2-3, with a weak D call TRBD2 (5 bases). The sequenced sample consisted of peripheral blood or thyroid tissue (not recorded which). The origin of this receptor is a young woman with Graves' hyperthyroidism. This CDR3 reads CASSWTSTDTQYF. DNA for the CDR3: TGTGCCAGCAGCTGGACTAGCACAGATACGCAGTATTTT.